This T cell receptor (beta chain) was identified during a study of T-cell memory formation after mild COVID-19. Turning to the study itself: For the most part, TCR clusters were specific to one donor.

A word on this clonotype: Its antigen remains unknown.

V lost 5 bases to trimming and J lost 4 bases, with 17 bases between them. Germline CDR1 KGHDR, CDR2 SFDVKD. The CDR3 sequence is 16 residues long. Study observations and caveats: Clones shrinking from day 15 to 85 showed even CD4/CD8 mixes; later expanders tilted CD4+.

cDNA libraries for TCR alpha and TCR beta, carrying sample barcodes and UMIs, came from 5'RACE with constant-segment primers. In TCRdb, the 5' RACE reads were re-called with MiXCR into one record per CDR3 protein. The top ten clones hold 9% to 15% of a sample with roughly 450,000 distinct CDR3 sequences, around a sixth of them seen once. The rearrangement joins TRBV24-1 to TRBJ2-1, with D possibly matching TRBD1 (5 bases). The clonotype was recovered from an adult woman who had mild COVID-19 (a few samples of this study predate the infection). Cell type and time point are not known. Sequenced: PBMCs or a T cell subset sorted from them (not recorded which). The DNA for the CDR3 is TGTGCCACCAGTGGCCGAACAGGAGCAAGATACAATGAGCAGTTCTTC. Protein: CATSGRTGARYNEQFF.